This TCR beta chain was captured by sequencing in a study of blood T cell repertoires in COVID-19. This CDR3 spans 14 amino acids. Trimming removed 3 bases from V and 0 bases from J, with 10 bases in between. Germline lookup yields CDR1 SGHRS and CDR2 YFSETQ. Repertoires were generated with immunoSEQ multiplex PCR, while TCRdb's copy carries only in-frame clones and drops some. This sample yields 60,000 or so clones, of which more than 70% are seen a single time; roughly 6.4% belongs to the top ten. The clonotype was recovered from a man aged 55 to 69 with active or convalescent COVID-19. V gene TRBV5-1 combines with J gene TRBJ2-7, with D unclear. Sequencing was carried out using peripheral blood. This CDR3 reads CASSYELNSYEQYF. The CDR3 nucleotides read TGCGCCAGCAGCTACGAACTAAACTCCTACGAGCAGTACTTC.